This TCR beta chain comes out of a study of read filtering for tumor transcriptome and immune sequencing. This CDR3 is 16 amino acids long. V lost 3 bases to trimming and J lost 2 bases, with 15 bases between them. CDR1 and CDR2 (germline): KGHSH, LQKENI. The library was built from about 400 ng RNA with molecular barcoded adaptors for alpha/delta and beta/gamma chains. Each CDR3 protein is one row after TCRdb ran MiXCR on the reads. Of around 26,000 distinct CDR3 sequences detected, roughly an eighth appear once; the ten largest clones hold about two fifths. Sequencing input: a population of CD138-negative cells sorted from bone marrow. This TCR was sampled from a donor aged 40 or over with multiple myeloma. The chain links TRBV18 to TRBJ2-3; no reliable D call. The CDR3 nucleotides read TGTGCCAGCTCACCCAGGCGGAGTATACCCACAGATACGCAGTATTTT. This sequence encodes CASSPRRSIPTDTQYF.